The clone carrying this TCR beta chain was observed a handful of times. This sample is drawn from a study of blood T cell repertoires in COVID-19. About the study: There were acute and convalescent COVID-19 samples, and they came from the United States, Italy and Spain. T cells, B-cell-depleted T cells, or PBMCs supplied cDNA or gDNA.

Clones were sequenced by immunoSEQ multiplex PCR, and TCRdb holds only the in-frame ones, with some missing. Of around 100,000 clones listed, around 85% are singletons. This CDR3 contains 16 residues. In germline, CDR1 is SGDLS, CDR2 YYNGEE. Trimming removed 4 bases from V and 4 bases from J, with 20 bases in between. Seattle patients were enrolled during active infection and followed longitudinally. Material: peripheral blood. The origin of this receptor is a woman aged 60 to 75 with COVID-19, enrolled during active disease. The chain uses TRBV9 and TRBJ1-2, with D possibly being TRBD1 (6 bases). In DNA form, the CDR3 reads TGTGCCAGCAGCCCCCGGGAGGGGGGCAGCACCTATGGCTACACCTTC. Encoded protein: CASSPREGGSTYGYTF.